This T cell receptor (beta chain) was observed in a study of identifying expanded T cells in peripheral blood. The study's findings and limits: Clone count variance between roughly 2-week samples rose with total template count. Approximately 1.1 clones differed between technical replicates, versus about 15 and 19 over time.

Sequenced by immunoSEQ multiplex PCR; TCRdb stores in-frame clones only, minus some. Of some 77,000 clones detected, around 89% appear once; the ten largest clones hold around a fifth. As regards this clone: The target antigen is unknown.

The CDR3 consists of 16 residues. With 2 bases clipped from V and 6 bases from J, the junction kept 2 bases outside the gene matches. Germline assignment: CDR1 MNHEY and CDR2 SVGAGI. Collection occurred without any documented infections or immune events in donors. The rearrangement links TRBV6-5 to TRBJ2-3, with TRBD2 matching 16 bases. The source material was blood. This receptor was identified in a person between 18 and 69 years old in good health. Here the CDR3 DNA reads TGTGCCAGCAGTTACGAGGGACTAGCGGGGGGGGATACGCAGTATTTT. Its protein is CASSYEGLAGGDTQYF.